The 6 T cell receptor beta chains below come from one sample, sequenced in a study of blood T cell repertoires in COVID-19. Profiled with immunoSEQ multiplex PCR; TCRdb holds only in-frame clones, not every one. The table shows about 53,000 clones, with roughly 90% occurring only once. Sequenced sample: peripheral blood. These receptors were obtained from a human donor in a cohort sampled during active COVID-19.

V and J are TRBV27 and TRBJ1-1, with TRBD1 as a possible D gene (5 bases). CDR3 length: 14 amino acids. V dropped 3 bases and J dropped 3 bases, with 11 bases sitting between them. Germline lookup yields CDR1 MNHEY and CDR2 SMNVEV (reference sequence). CDR3 bases: TGTGCCAGCAGTTTTAGTGGGGGGGACACTGAAGCTTTCTTT. This sequence encodes CASSFSGGDTEAFF.

The count of this clone is one. This chain connects TRBV4-3 to TRBJ1-1; D unresolved. Germline V lookup: CDR1 LGHNA, CDR2 YSLEER. Trimming left V 0 bases short and J 0 bases short, with 8 bases between. The CDR3 runs 15 residues. This CDR3 reads CASSQDTVMNTEAFF. The CDR3 DNA is TGCGCCAGCAGCCAAGATACGGTTATGAACACTGAAGCTTTCTTT.

The chain couples TRBV28 to TRBJ2-7; TRBD2 agrees at 7 bases. The ends lost 6 bases at V and 4 bases at J; junction bases unmatched: 12. CDR1 and CDR2 from the germline V gene are MDHEN and SYDVKM. CDR3 length equals 15 residues. This CDR3 is CASSPRSGRGYEQYF. CDR3 in DNA: TGTGCCAGCAGCCCCCGGTCGGGGAGGGGATACGAGCAGTACTTC.

The chain uses TRBV4-1 and TRBJ2-2; TRBD1 matches at 9 bases. The length of the CDR3 is 17 residues. Germline V gene data show CDR1 as MGHRA and CDR2 as YSYEKL. V gave up 4 bases and J gave up 0 bases; unmatched junction bases: 6. The CDR3 is CASSLLTGGANTGELFF. CDR3 bases: TGCGCCAGCAGCCTGCTTACAGGGGGCGCGAACACCGGGGAGCTGTTTTTT.

The chain links TRBV7-9 to TRBJ2-5, with a tentative D call TRBD1 (6 bases). The CDR3 contains 13 residues. CDR1 and CDR2 from the germline V gene are SEHNR and FQNEAQ (reference sequence). V was trimmed by 1 base and J by 5 bases, leaving 8 bases between them. CDR3 coding DNA: TGTGCCAGCAGCTTAGTGGGGGCCGAGACCCAGTACTTC. Its protein is CASSLVGAETQYF.

The chain carries TRBV4-3 and TRBJ1-3; D not resolved. The CDR3 is 15 amino acids. Germline V lookup: CDR1 LGHNA, CDR2 YSLEER. The V end was cut by 2 bases, the J end by 0 bases, with 8 bases between. CDR3: CASSQSADSGNTIYF. The CDR3 DNA sequence: TGCGCCAGCAGCCAAAGTGCGGACTCTGGAAACACCATATATTTT.